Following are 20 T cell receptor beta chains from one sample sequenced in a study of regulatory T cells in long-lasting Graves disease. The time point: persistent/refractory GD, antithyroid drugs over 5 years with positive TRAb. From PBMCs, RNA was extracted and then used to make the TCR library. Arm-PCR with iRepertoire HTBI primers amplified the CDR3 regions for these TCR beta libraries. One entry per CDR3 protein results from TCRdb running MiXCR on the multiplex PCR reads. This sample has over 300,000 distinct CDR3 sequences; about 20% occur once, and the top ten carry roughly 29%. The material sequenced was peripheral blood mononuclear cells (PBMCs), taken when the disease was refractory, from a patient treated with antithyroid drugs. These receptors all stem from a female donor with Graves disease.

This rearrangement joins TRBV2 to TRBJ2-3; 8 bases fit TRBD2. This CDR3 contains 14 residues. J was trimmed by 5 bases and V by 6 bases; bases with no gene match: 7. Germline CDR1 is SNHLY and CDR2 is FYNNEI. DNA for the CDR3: TGTGCCAGCAGAGCGAGCAGCGGGAGAGATACGCAGTATTTT. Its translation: CASRASSGRDTQYF. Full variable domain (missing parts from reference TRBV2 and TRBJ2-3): EPEVTQTPSHQVTQMGQEVILRCVPISNHLYFYWYRQILGQKVEFLVSFYNNEISEKSEIFDDQFSVERPDGSNFTLKIRSTKLEDSAMYFCASRASSGRDTQYFGPGTRLTVL.

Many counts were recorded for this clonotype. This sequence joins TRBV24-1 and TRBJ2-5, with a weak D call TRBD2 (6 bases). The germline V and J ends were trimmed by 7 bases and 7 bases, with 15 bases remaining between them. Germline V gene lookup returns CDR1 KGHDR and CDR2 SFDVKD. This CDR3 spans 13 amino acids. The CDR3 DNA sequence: TGTGCCACCAGGGCGGGGCTAGACGCGACCCAGTACTTC. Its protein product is CATRAGLDATQYF.

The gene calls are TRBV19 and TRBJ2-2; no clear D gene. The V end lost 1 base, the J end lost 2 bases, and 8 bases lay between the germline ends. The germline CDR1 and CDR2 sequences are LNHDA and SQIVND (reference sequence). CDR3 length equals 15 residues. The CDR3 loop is CASSIADTNTGELFF. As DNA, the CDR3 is TGTGCCAGTAGTATAGCGGATACCAACACCGGGGAGCTGTTTTTT.

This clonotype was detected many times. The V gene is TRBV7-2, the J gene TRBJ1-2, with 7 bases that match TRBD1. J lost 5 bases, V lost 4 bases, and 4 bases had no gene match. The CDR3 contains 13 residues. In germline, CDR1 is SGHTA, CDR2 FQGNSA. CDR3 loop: CASSSGGLYGYTF. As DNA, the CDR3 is TGTGCCAGCAGCTCAGGGGGGTTATATGGCTACACCTTC. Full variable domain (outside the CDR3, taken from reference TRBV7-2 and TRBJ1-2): GAGVSQSPSNKVTEKGKDVELRCDPISGHTALYWYRQSLGQGLEFLIYFQGNSAPDKSGLPSDRFSAERTGGSVSTLTIQRTQQEDSAVYLCASSSGGLYGYTFGSGTRLTVV.

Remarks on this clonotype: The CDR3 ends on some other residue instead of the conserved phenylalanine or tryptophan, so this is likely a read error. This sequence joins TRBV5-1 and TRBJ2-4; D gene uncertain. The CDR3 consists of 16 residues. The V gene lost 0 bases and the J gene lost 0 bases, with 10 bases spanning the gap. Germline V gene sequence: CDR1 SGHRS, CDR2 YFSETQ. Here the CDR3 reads CASSLGLELAKNIQYL. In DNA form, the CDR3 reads TGCGCCAGCAGCTTGGGACTGGAGCTAGCCAAAAACATTCAGTACCTC.

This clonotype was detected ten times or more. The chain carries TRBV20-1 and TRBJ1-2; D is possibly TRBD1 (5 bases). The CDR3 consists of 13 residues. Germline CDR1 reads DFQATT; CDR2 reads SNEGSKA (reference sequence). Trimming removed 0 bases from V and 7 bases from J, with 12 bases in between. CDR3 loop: CSARDRQGRGYTF. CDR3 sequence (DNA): TGCAGTGCTAGAGATCGGCAGGGCCGTGGCTACACCTTC.

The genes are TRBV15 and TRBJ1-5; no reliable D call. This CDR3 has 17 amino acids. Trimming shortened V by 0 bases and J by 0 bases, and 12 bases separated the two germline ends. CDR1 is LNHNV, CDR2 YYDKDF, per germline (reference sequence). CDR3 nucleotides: TGTGCCACCAGCAGAGATCCGGTTAGGTATAGCAATCAGCCCCAGCATTTT. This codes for CATSRDPVRYSNQPQHF.

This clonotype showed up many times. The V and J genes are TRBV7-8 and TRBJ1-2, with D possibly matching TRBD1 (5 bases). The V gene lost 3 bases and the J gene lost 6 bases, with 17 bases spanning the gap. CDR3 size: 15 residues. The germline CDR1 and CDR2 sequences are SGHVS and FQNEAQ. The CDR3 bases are TGTGCCAGCAGCTTCGGTTCAAGGGGTGGGGATGGCTACACCTTC. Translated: CASSFGSRGGDGYTF.

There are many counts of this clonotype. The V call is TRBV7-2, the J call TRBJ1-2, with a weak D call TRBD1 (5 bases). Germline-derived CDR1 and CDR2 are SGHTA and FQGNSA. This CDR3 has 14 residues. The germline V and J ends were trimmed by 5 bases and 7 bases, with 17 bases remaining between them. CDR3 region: CASSAAQGRVGYTF. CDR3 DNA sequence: TGTGCCAGCAGCGCCGCGCAGGGTCGGGTTGGCTACACCTTC.

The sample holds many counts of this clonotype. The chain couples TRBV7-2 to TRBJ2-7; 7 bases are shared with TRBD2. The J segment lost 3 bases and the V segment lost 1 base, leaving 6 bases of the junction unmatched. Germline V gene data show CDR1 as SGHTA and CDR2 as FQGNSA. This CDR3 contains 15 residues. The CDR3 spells CASSLGAGGYYEQYF. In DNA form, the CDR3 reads TGTGCCAGCAGCTTAGGAGCCGGGGGGTACTACGAGCAGTACTTC.

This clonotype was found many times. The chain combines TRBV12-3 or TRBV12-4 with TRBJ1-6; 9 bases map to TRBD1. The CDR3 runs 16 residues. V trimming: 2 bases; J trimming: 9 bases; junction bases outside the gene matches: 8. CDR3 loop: CASSLWDREYGSPLHF. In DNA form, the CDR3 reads TGTGCCAGCAGTTTATGGGACAGGGAGTATGGTTCACCCCTCCACTTT.

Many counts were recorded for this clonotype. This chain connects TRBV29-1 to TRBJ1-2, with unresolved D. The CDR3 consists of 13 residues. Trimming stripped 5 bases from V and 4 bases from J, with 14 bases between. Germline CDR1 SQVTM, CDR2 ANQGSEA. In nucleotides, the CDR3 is TGCAGCGTTCTTCCTCCGGCGCGCTATGGCTACACCTTC. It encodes CSVLPPARYGYTF.

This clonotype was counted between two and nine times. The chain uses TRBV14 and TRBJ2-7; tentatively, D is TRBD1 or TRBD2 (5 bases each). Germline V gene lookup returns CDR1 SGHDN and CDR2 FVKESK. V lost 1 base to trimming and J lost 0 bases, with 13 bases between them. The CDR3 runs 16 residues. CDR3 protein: CASSQVSRDRSYEQYF. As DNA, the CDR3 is TGTGCCAGCAGCCAAGTTTCCCGGGACCGCTCCTACGAGCAGTACTTC.

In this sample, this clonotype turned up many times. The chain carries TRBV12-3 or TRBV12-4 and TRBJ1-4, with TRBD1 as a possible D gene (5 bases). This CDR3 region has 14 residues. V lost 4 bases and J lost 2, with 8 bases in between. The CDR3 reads CASSSRVTNEKLFF. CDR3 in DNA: TGTGCCAGCAGTTCCAGGGTTACTAATGAAAAACTGTTTTTT.

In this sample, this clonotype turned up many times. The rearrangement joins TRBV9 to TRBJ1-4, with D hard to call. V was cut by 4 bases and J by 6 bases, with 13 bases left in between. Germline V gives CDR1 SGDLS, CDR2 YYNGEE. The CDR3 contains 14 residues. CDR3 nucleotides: TGTGCCAGCAGCTCCCCGGGGAGGGATGAAAAACTGTTTTTT. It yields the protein CASSSPGRDEKLFF. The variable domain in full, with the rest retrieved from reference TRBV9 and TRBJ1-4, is DSGVTQTPKHLITATGQRVTLRCSPRSGDLSVYWYQQSLDQGLQFLIQYYNGEERAKGNILERFSAQQFPDLHSELNLSSLELGDSALYFCASSSPGRDEKLFFGSGTQLSVL.

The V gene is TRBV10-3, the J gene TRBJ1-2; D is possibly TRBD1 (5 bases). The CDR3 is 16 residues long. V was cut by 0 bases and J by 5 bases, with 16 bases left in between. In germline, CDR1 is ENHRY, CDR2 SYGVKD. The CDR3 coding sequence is TGTGCCATCAGTGAGTCGACTCCTCAGGGATTGTATGGCTACACCTTC. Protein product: CAISESTPQGLYGYTF.

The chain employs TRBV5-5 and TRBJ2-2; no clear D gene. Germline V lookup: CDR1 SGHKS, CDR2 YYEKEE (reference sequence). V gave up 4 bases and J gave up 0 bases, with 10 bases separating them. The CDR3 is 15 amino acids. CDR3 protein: CASSRSGANTGELFF. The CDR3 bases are TGTGCCAGCAGCCGCTCGGGCGCGAACACCGGGGAGCTGTTTTTT.

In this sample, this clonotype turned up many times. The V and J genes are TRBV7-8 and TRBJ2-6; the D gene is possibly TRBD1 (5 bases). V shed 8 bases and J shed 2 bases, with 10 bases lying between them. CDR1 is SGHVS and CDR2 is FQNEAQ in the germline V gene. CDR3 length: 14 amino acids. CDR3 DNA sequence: TGTGCCAGCGCAGGGTTTCCTGGGGCCAACGTCCTGACTTTC. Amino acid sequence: CASAGFPGANVLTF.

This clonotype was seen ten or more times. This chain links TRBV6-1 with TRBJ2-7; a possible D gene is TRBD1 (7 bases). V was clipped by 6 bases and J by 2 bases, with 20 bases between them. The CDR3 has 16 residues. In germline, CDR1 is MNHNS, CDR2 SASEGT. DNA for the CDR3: TGTGCCAGCAGCTTTGGACGGGGGACAGTAGCCTACGAGCAGTACTTC. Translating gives CASSFGRGTVAYEQYF.

The CDR3 coding sequence is TGCAGCGTTGTACAGGGGATGAACACTGAAGCTTTCTTT. Its protein product is CSVVQGMNTEAFF. The chain uses TRBV29-1 and TRBJ1-1; 7 bases are a match to TRBD1. Germline CDR1 SQVTM, CDR2 ANQGSEA. The length of the CDR3 is 13 residues. V dropped 4 bases and J dropped 0; count of bases not matched to a gene: 2.